Listed here are 22 T cell receptor beta chains from one sample, sequenced in a study of blood T cell repertoires in COVID-19. Generated by immunoSEQ multiplex PCR, the TCRdb table keeps only in-frame clones and is missing some. The profile shows roughly 30,000 clones, roughly 87% of them singletons. Sequenced sample: peripheral blood. The source is a man aged 55 to 69 with COVID-19, enrolled during active disease.

The V call is TRBV6-4, the J call TRBJ1-1; possibly TRBD1 for D (6 bases). The CDR3 is 16 amino acids. Trimming took 8 bases from V and 4 from J, leaving 23 bases between them. CDR1 and CDR2 (germline): MRHNA, SNTAGT. The CDR3 region is CASERGPGDLSTEAFF. The DNA of the CDR3 is TGTGCCAGCGAGAGGGGCCCAGGGGATTTGAGCACTGAAGCTTTCTTT.

The genes are TRBV15 and TRBJ1-5; the D is unclear. The V gene's germline CDR1 is LNHNV and CDR2 YYDKDF (reference sequence). CDR3 length equals 15 residues. V was shortened by 1 base and J by 2 bases, with 9 bases between the two germline ends. As DNA, the CDR3 is TGTGCCACCAGCAGAGTTGGAGGAGGCAATCAGCCCCAGCATTTT. Its protein product is CATSRVGGGNQPQHF.

The rearrangement joins TRBV19 to TRBJ1-1, with a tentative D call TRBD1 (6 bases). This CDR3 has 16 residues. In germline, CDR1 is LNHDA, CDR2 SQIVND (reference sequence). V was pared by 6 bases and J by 1 base, with 18 bases between. This CDR3 reads CASSHPGQSTNTEAFF. The CDR3 DNA sequence: TGTGCCAGTAGCCACCCGGGACAATCGACGAACACTGAAGCTTTCTTT.

This rearrangement joins TRBV6-2 or TRBV6-3 to TRBJ2-7, with D unclear. Trimming left V 2 bases short and J 4 bases short, with 9 bases between. The CDR3 is 13 residues long. Germline V gene lookup returns CDR1 MNHEY and CDR2 SVGEGT. For the CDR3, the DNA is TGTGCCAGCAGTTACGCTCACTTGTACGAGCAGTACTTC. This translates into CASSYAHLYEQYF.

V gene TRBV2 combines with J gene TRBJ1-1, with D perhaps TRBD1 (5 bases). The V gene's germline CDR1 is SNHLY and CDR2 FYNNEI. V was trimmed by 5 bases and J by 4 bases, leaving 11 bases between them. The CDR3 spans 13 residues. Written as DNA, the CDR3 is TGTGCCAGCAGTCCTGACAGACGCACTGAAGCTTTCTTT. Protein product: CASSPDRRTEAFF.

This clone is a singleton in its sample. The chain employs TRBV5-1 and TRBJ2-1, with 7 bases matching TRBD2. The V gene's germline CDR1 is SGHRS and CDR2 YFSETQ. CDR3 length: 13 amino acids. V lost 0 bases to trimming and J lost 9 bases; unmatched junction nucleotides: 3. The CDR3 coding sequence is TGCGCCAGCAGCTTGGTGGAGCGGGGTGAGCAGTTCTTC. Translating gives CASSLVERGEQFF.

The chain employs TRBV6-2 or TRBV6-3 and TRBJ2-2, with 11 bases aligning to TRBD2. Germline values: CDR1 MNHEY, CDR2 SVGEGT. Unmatched junction bases numbered 8, after V lost 0 bases and J lost 5 bases. CDR3 size: 18 residues. CDR3 protein: CASSYSPSRTSGTGELFF. The CDR3 DNA sequence: TGTGCCAGCAGTTACTCCCCTAGCCGGACTAGCGGGACCGGGGAGCTGTTTTTT.

The CDR3 DNA reads as TGTGCCTGGAGTGTTCCCGGGACAGGGTATGAAAAACTGTTTTTT. Its protein product is CAWSVPGTGYEKLFF. The rearrangement uses TRBV30 and TRBJ1-4, with TRBD1 matching over 9 bases. V lost 0 bases to trimming and J lost 6 bases; unmatched junction nucleotides: 5. Germline V gene lookup returns CDR1 GTSNPN and CDR2 SVGIG (reference sequence). This CDR3 region has 15 residues.

The chain employs TRBV6-5 and TRBJ2-7; TRBD2 matches 10 bases. Germline V gives CDR1 MNHEY, CDR2 SVGAGI. The CDR3 runs 16 residues. The trim removed 4 bases at V and 7 bases at J, leaving 13 bases unmatched. The CDR3 is CASSSALTSGQGEQYF. CDR3 nucleotides: TGTGCCAGCAGTTCCGCCCTGACTAGCGGGCAGGGGGAGCAGTACTTC.

V gene TRBV27 combines with J gene TRBJ2-1; no clear D. CDR3 length: 12 residues. Trimming shortened V by 5 bases and J by 5 bases, and 7 bases separated the two germline ends. Germline loops: CDR1 MNHEY, CDR2 SMNVEV (reference sequence). The CDR3 loop reads CASSLTNNEQFF. In nucleotides, the CDR3 is TGTGCCAGCAGTCTAACGAACAATGAGCAGTTCTTC.

This chain links TRBV5-1 with TRBJ2-3, with 10 bases aligning to TRBD2. This CDR3 spans 15 amino acids. With 2 bases clipped from V and 5 bases from J, the junction kept 5 bases outside the gene matches. The germline CDR1 and CDR2 sequences are SGHRS and YFSETQ. The CDR3 bases are TGCGCCAGCAGCTTCGGGACTAGCGTTGGAGATACGCAGTATTTT. This sequence encodes CASSFGTSVGDTQYF.

This chain links TRBV6-1 with TRBJ1-1, with D unclear. CDR1 is MNHNS and CDR2 is SASEGT in the germline V gene. This CDR3 spans 13 amino acids. V was clipped by 2 bases and J by 1 base, with 5 bases between them. CDR3 loop: CASSERENTEAFF. The CDR3 DNA reads as TGTGCCAGCAGTGAACGGGAGAACACTGAAGCTTTCTTT.

The chain recombines TRBV30 with TRBJ2-7, with 8 bases lining up with TRBD2. Germline trimming cut 2 bases from V and 6 bases from J; bases unmatched to any gene: 12. This CDR3 spans 15 amino acids. Germline lookup yields CDR1 GTSNPN and CDR2 SVGIG (reference sequence). The CDR3: CAWSSPGLVSREQYF. DNA for the CDR3: TGTGCCTGGAGTTCACCGGGACTAGTTTCGCGCGAGCAGTACTTC. The full variable domain, in which reference TRBV30 and TRBJ2-7 provide the parts outside the CDR3, is SQTIHQWPATLVQPVGSPLSLECTVEGTSNPNLYWYRQAAGRGLQLLFYSVGIGQISSEVPQNLSASRPQDRQFILSSKKLLLSDSGFYLCAWSSPGLVSREQYFGPGTRLTVT.

The J gene is TRBJ2-7, the V gene TRBV19, with TRBD2 matching over 13 bases. The CDR3 is 14 residues long. Germline V CDR1 and CDR2: LNHDA, SQIVND (reference sequence). The CDR3 nucleotides read TGTGACCGGACTAGCGGGAGCGCTCTCCCGTACCAGTACTTC. Protein product: CDRTSGSALPYQYF.

The CDR3 sequence is CASSLFPSRQGGYNEQFF. The CDR3 DNA follows: TGTGCCAGCAGCCTATTTCCCTCTCGACAGGGGGGGTACAATGAGCAGTTCTTC. The rearrangement joins TRBV11-3 to TRBJ2-1; 9 bases are shared with TRBD1. This CDR3 has 18 residues. J lost 4 bases, V lost 5 bases, and 15 bases had no gene match. Germline V lookup: CDR1 SGHNT, CDR2 YENEEA.

The chain recombines TRBV11-3 with TRBJ1-3; TRBD1 matches 9 bases. V was pared by 2 bases and J by 0 bases, with 5 bases of the junction left unmatched. The germline V gene encodes CDR1 SGHNT and CDR2 YENEEA. This CDR3 is built from 17 residues. The CDR3: CASSLRDRANSGNTIYF. In nucleotides, the CDR3 is TGTGCCAGCAGCTTAAGGGACAGGGCTAACTCTGGAAACACCATATATTTT.

This chain joins TRBV12-3 or TRBV12-4 and TRBJ1-2, with a tentative D call TRBD1 (6 bases). The V and J ends lost 6 bases and 2 bases respectively, with 10 bases between them. This CDR3 region has 13 residues. CDR3 amino acids: CASRQGANYGYTF. CDR3 DNA: TGTGCCAGCAGACAGGGTGCCAACTATGGCTACACCTTC.

This rearrangement joins TRBV7-9 to TRBJ1-2; 8 bases agree with TRBD1. The CDR3 totals 17 residues. The V and J ends lost 8 bases and 8 bases, in that order; junction bases with no gene match: 22. In germline, CDR1 is SEHNR, CDR2 FQNEAQ (reference sequence). In nucleotides, the CDR3 is TGTGCCAGCCCATCTTGGGGCTCCGGGACAGGACCCTCGGGCTACACCTTC. Its translation is CASPSWGSGTGPSGYTF. The full variable domain, rest sourced from reference TRBV7-9 and TRBJ1-2, is DTGVSQNPRHKITKRGQNVTFRCDPISEHNRLYWYRQTLGQGPEFLTYFQNEAQLEKSRLLSDRFSAERPKGSFSTLEIQRTEQGDSAMYLCASPSWGSGTGPSGYTFGSGTRLTVV.

This chain links TRBV5-1 with TRBJ2-1; 8 bases agree with TRBD1. This CDR3 spans 15 amino acids. Germline trimming cut 0 bases from V and 8 bases from J; bases unmatched to any gene: 7. The germline CDR1 and CDR2 sequences are SGHRS and YFSETQ. CDR3 amino acids: CASSLEGQGGDEQFF. CDR3 nucleotide sequence: TGCGCCAGCAGCTTGGAAGGACAGGGCGGGGATGAGCAGTTCTTC. Variable domain in full (rest from reference TRBV5-1 and TRBJ2-1): KAGVTQTPRYLIKTRGQQVTLSCSPISGHRSVSWYQQTPGQGLQFLFEYFSETQRNKGNFPGRFSGRQFSNSRSEMNVSTLELGDSALYLCASSLEGQGGDEQFFGPGTRLTVL.

The chain is built from TRBV28 and TRBJ2-1; 8 bases map to TRBD1. Germline CDR1 reads MDHEN; CDR2 reads SYDVKM. This CDR3 spans 16 amino acids. V gave up 4 bases and J gave up 0 bases; unmatched junction bases: 5. Here the CDR3 DNA reads TGTGCCAGCAGTTCGACGGACAGGGACTCCTACAATGAGCAGTTCTTC. It specifies CASSSTDRDSYNEQFF. Looking up the rest from reference TRBV28 and TRBJ2-1 gives the full variable domain: DVKVTQSSRYLVKRTGEKVFLECVQDMDHENMFWYRQDPGLGLRLIYFSYDVKMKEKGDIPEGYSVSREKKERFSLILESASTNQTSMYLCASSSTDRDSYNEQFFGPGTRLTVL.

The chain employs TRBV19 and TRBJ2-1; 8 nucleotides agree with TRBD2. Germline assignment: CDR1 LNHDA and CDR2 SQIVND (reference sequence). The ends lost 4 bases at V and 8 bases at J; junction bases unmatched: 13. There are 16 residues in the CDR3. The CDR3 loop reads CASSRGVAGLTDEQFF. The CDR3 DNA is TGTGCCAGTAGTAGGGGAGTAGCGGGATTAACGGATGAGCAGTTCTTC. The full variable domain, its missing parts supplied by reference TRBV19 and TRBJ2-1, is DGGITQSPKYLFRKEGQNVTLSCEQNLNHDAMYWYRQDPGQGLRLIYYSQIVNDFQKGDIAEGYSVSREKKESFPLTVTSAQKNPTAFYLCASSRGVAGLTDEQFFGPGTRLTVL.

This chain uses TRBV15 with TRBJ2-7, with TRBD1 matching over 7 bases. V lost 4 bases and J lost 5; bases outside the gene matches: 8. The CDR3 is 14 residues long. Germline V lookup: CDR1 LNHNV, CDR2 YYDKDF (reference sequence). CDR3 in amino acids: CATSIRQGSNEQYF. The CDR3 DNA follows: TGTGCCACCAGCATTCGACAGGGTTCGAACGAGCAGTACTTC.